This T cell receptor beta chain was retrieved from a study of cytomegalovirus exposure and HLA in healthy donors. As concerns this clone: Its antigen is not identified.

It was with 60 Vbeta and 13 Jbeta primers that the PCR ran. TCRdb keeps only in-frame clones here, not all; method: immunoSEQ multiplex PCR. This sample has about 150,000 clones, with approximately 80% found just once. Findings and caveats of the study: When a later analysis was performed, an Asian-associated ancestry cluster reportedly had fewer N-insertions than the roughly 640-donor mean. In an earlier analysis, productive rearrangement rates for most beta V segments clustered near 87% or 30%.

CDR1 is SGHTA, CDR2 FQGTGA, per germline. With V trimmed by 2 bases and J by 7 bases, 4 bases remained unmatched. The CDR3 contains 16 residues. Material: PBMCs. This TCR derives from a female donor in good health and CMV-seropositive. The chain links TRBV7-3 to TRBJ2-1; 14 bases fit TRBD2. The CDR3, as DNA: TGTGCCAGCAGCTTAGTTTGGACTAGCGGGAGGAATGAGCAGTTCTTC. This sequence encodes CASSLVWTSGRNEQFF. The complete variable domain, with remaining parts taken from reference TRBV7-3 and TRBJ2-1, reads GAGVSQTPSNKVTEKGKYVELRCDPISGHTALYWYRQSLGQGPEFLIYFQGTGAADDSGLPNDRFFAVRPEGSVSTLKIQRTERGDSAVYLCASSLVWTSGRNEQFFGPGTRLTVL.